This TCR beta chain was captured in a study of T cell repertoires in cytomegalovirus infection. As to this clonotype: The antigen remains undetermined.

The CDR3 has 12 amino acids. The V end lost 9 bases, the J end lost 0 bases, and 6 bases lay between the germline ends. Germline lookup yields CDR1 KGHDR and CDR2 SFDVKD. TCRdb independently ran MiXCR on the reads; one entry per CDR3 protein. The table shows hundreds of thousands of distinct CDR3 sequences, with about 33% occurring only once. Material: cultured CD8+ T cells from PBMCs, obtained from culture after CMV antigen stimulation. The chain employs TRBV24-1 and TRBJ2-3; D gene ambiguous. This TCR was recovered from a human donor in good health (CMV status not recorded). Some clones in this sample may be carry-over from other donors' samples. The CDR3 is CATLRSTDTQYF. The CDR3 DNA follows: TGTGCCACCCTCAGGAGCACAGATACGCAGTATTTT.